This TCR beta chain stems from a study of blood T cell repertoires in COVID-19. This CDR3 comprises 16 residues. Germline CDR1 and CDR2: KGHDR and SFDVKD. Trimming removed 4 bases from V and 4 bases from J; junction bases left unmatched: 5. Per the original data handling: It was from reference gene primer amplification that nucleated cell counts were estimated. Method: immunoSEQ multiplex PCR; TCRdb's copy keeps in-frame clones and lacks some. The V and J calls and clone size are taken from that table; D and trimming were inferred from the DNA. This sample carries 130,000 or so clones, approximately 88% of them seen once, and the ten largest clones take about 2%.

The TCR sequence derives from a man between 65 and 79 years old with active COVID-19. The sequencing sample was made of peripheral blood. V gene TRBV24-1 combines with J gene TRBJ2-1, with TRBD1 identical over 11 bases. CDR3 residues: CATSDRTGGGYNEQFF. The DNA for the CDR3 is TGTGCCACCAGTGACCGGACAGGGGGCGGATACAATGAGCAGTTCTTC.